The 26 T cell receptor beta chains listed next were all sequenced from one sample in a study of graft-versus-host responses after intestinal transplantation. Researchers processed graft tissue to release intraepithelial and lamina propria lymphocytes. Only in-frame clones appear in the TCRdb table, and some are missing; sequencing was by immunoSEQ multiplex PCR. The data show 25,000 to 35,000 clones, 65% to 80% seen once. Sequences were derived from ileum tissue, sampled 98 days after intestinal transplantation. The receptors originated from a human patient who received an intestinal transplant, so some T cells may come from the graft donor.

J is TRBJ2-7 and V is TRBV6-5; TRBD1 might be the D (6 bases). The V end was cut by 2 bases, the J end by 5 bases, with 10 bases between. Germline V gene sequence: CDR1 MNHEY, CDR2 SVGAGI. CDR3 length: 13 amino acids. CDR3 protein: CASSYVGQNEQYF. CDR3 DNA sequence: TGTGCCAGCAGTTACGTCGGACAGAACGAGCAGTACTTC.

This chain connects TRBV30 to TRBJ2-1, with TRBD2 as a possible D gene (7 bases). This CDR3 comprises 13 residues. CDR1 and CDR2 (germline): GTSNPN, SVGIG (reference sequence). V shed 4 bases and J shed 8 bases, with 15 bases lying between them. This chain's CDR3 is CAWNLGGVDEQFF. CDR3 DNA: TGTGCCTGGAACCTAGGGGGGGTCGATGAGCAGTTCTTC.

This clone appeared a few times. V is TRBV9 and J is TRBJ2-3, with 9 bases fitting TRBD2. The junction had 0 bases not matched to a gene; V was cut back by 3 bases and J by 1 base. The CDR3 consists of 14 residues. The germline gives CDR1 SGDLS, CDR2 YYNGEE. The DNA of the CDR3 is TGTGCCAGCAGCGCTAGCGGGGGCACAGATACGCAGTATTTT. Its translation: CASSASGGTDTQYF.

The V and J genes are TRBV5-1 and TRBJ2-3; possible D gene TRBD2, 5 bases. Trimming shortened V by 0 bases and J by 2 bases, and 19 bases separated the two germline ends. CDR1 and CDR2 from the germline V gene are SGHRS and YFSETQ. The CDR3 length is 18 residues. The CDR3 here is CASSLADSASRYTDTQYF. The CDR3 DNA reads as TGCGCCAGCAGCTTGGCCGATTCGGCTAGCAGATACACAGATACGCAGTATTTT.

The sample holds a few counts of this clone. Within the sample, other DNA sequences also encode this same CDR3. This rearrangement joins TRBV6-5 to TRBJ2-1; 11 nucleotides line up with TRBD2. J was trimmed by 5 bases and V by 6 bases; bases with no gene match: 6. The CDR3 runs 15 residues. The germline V gene encodes CDR1 MNHEY and CDR2 SVGAGI. The CDR3: CASSPSGGPNNEQFF. DNA of the CDR3: TGTGCCAGCAGCCCTAGCGGGGGGCCGAACAATGAGCAGTTCTTC.

The chain employs TRBV9 and TRBJ2-7, with 9 nucleotides matching TRBD1. The CDR3 extends over 15 amino acids. V trimming: 0 bases; J trimming: 5 bases; junction bases outside the gene matches: 6. Germline V gene sequence: CDR1 SGDLS, CDR2 YYNGEE. CDR3 amino acids: CASSVEGTGFDEQYF. In DNA form, the CDR3 reads TGTGCCAGCAGCGTAGAAGGGACAGGGTTTGACGAGCAGTACTTC. Variable domain in full (rest from reference TRBV9 and TRBJ2-7): DSGVTQTPKHLITATGQRVTLRCSPRSGDLSVYWYQQSLDQGLQFLIQYYNGEERAKGNILERFSAQQFPDLHSELNLSSLELGDSALYFCASSVEGTGFDEQYFGPGTRLTVT.

This chain links TRBV5-6 with TRBJ2-2, with 8 bases fitting TRBD1. The ends lost 4 bases at V and 4 bases at J; junction bases unmatched: 6. The germline V gene encodes CDR1 SGHDT and CDR2 YYEEEE. The CDR3 spans 15 residues. The CDR3, as DNA: TGTGCCAGCAGCAAGGGACAGGTCAGCACCGGGGAGCTGTTTTTT. This sequence encodes CASSKGQVSTGELFF.

This sequence joins TRBV4-1 and TRBJ2-7; D may be TRBD2 (5 bases). Germline V gives CDR1 MGHRA, CDR2 YSYEKL. This CDR3 region has 16 residues. Trimming stripped 0 bases from V and 2 bases from J, with 14 bases between. The CDR3 DNA follows: TGCGCCAGCAGCCAAGATTTTGCAGGAGCGGCCTACGAGCAGTACTTC. It encodes CASSQDFAGAAYEQYF.

J is TRBJ1-2 and V is TRBV5-6; 7 positions agree with TRBD1. CDR1 and CDR2 from the germline V gene are SGHDT and YYEEEE. This CDR3 has 15 amino acids. The V gene end was trimmed by 6 bases and the J gene end by 4 bases; junction bases not matched to a gene: 12. The CDR3 nucleotides read TGTGCCAGCACCACAACTCAGACAGGGCTCTATGGCTACACCTTC. Residues: CASTTTQTGLYGYTF.

The rearrangement uses TRBV28 and TRBJ2-1; a weak D match, TRBD2 (6 bases). The V end lost 4 bases, the J end lost 10 bases, and 23 bases lay between the germline ends. The CDR3 has 16 residues. Germline lookup yields CDR1 MDHEN and CDR2 SYDVKM. CDR3 sequence: CASSSMRDLHSIEQFF. The DNA of the CDR3 is TGTGCCAGCAGTTCTATGCGGGACCTACATTCGATAGAGCAGTTCTTC.

This clone appeared a single time. The rearrangement joins TRBV9 to TRBJ1-5, with D perhaps TRBD1 (6 bases). Germline lookup yields CDR1 SGDLS and CDR2 YYNGEE. Trimming removed 4 bases from V and 6 bases from J, with 17 bases in between. This CDR3 spans 15 amino acids. CDR3 coding DNA: TGTGCCAGCAGCCCCTCGTGGGGGCCGGGTCAGCCCCAGCATTTT. Its translation is CASSPSWGPGQPQHF.

The chain is built from TRBV28 and TRBJ1-5; D is possibly TRBD1 (5 bases). Trimming took off 5 bases at V and 5 bases at J, with 19 bases between the two ends. The V gene's germline CDR1 is MDHEN and CDR2 SYDVKM. The CDR3 is 16 amino acids. The CDR3 region is CASSTVGGTWDQPQHF. The CDR3 nucleotides read TGTGCCAGCAGTACGGTCGGGGGTACTTGGGATCAGCCCCAGCATTTT.

The chain has TRBV7-9 and TRBJ2-1, with TRBD1 identical over 9 bases. The CDR3 loop spans 14 amino acids. Germline V lookup: CDR1 SEHNR, CDR2 FQNEAQ (reference sequence). Trimming at V came to 7 bases and at J to 6 bases, leaving 7 bases not matched to a gene. The CDR3 spells CASTLRQGGNEQFF. For the CDR3, the DNA is TGTGCCAGCACCCTGCGACAGGGGGGCAATGAGCAGTTCTTC.

The chain links TRBV7-8 to TRBJ2-1, with 8 bases matching TRBD1. The CDR3 contains 15 residues. Germline loops: CDR1 SGHVS, CDR2 FQNEAQ. The junction had 6 bases not matched to a gene; V was cut back by 6 bases and J by 2 bases. The CDR3 region is CASSLDRAPYNEQFF. The DNA for the CDR3 is TGTGCCAGCAGTTTGGACAGGGCCCCCTACAATGAGCAGTTCTTC.

The chain employs TRBV11-2 and TRBJ2-5; TRBD2 is a possible D gene (6 bases). Trimming removed 7 bases from V and 1 base from J, with 13 bases in between. The CDR3 consists of 14 residues. CDR1 and CDR2 from the germline V gene are SGHAT and FQNNGV. CDR3 in DNA: TGTGCCAGCAACTCCGCCGGGGGCCAAGAGACCCAGTACTTC. Its translation is CASNSAGGQETQYF. Supplemented by reference TRBV11-2 and TRBJ2-5, the full variable domain reads EAGVAQSPRYKIIEKRQSVAFWCNPISGHATLYWYQQILGQGPKLLIQFQNNGVVDDSQLPKDRFSAERLKGVDSTLKIQPAKLEDSAVYLCASNSAGGQETQYFGPGTRLLVL.

The chain recombines TRBV5-1 with TRBJ2-5, with 9 bases fitting TRBD1. Germline assignment: CDR1 SGHRS and CDR2 YFSETQ. The length of the CDR3 is 16 residues. The J segment lost 3 bases and the V segment lost 3 bases, leaving 9 bases of the junction unmatched. For the CDR3, the DNA is TGCGCCAGCAGCTCTCTATCGGGACAGGGTAAAGAGACCCAGTACTTC. As protein: CASSSLSGQGKETQYF.

The table lists this clone with a count of one. The chain employs TRBV5-1 and TRBJ2-3; D might be TRBD2 (5 bases). Germline CDR1 is SGHRS and CDR2 is YFSETQ. Trimming pared 2 bases from V and 4 bases from J, leaving 14 bases between. The CDR3 has 15 residues. CDR3 in DNA: TGCGCCAGCAGCTTTCGACAAGGGAGCCCAGATACGCAGTATTTT. Its protein product is CASSFRQGSPDTQYF.

The chain has TRBV5-1 and TRBJ2-5, with 8 bases fitting TRBD2. The CDR3 contains 13 residues. Trimming cost V 4 bases and J 4 bases; bases outside gene matches: 3. Germline loops: CDR1 SGHRS, CDR2 YFSETQ. For the CDR3, the DNA is TGCGCCAGCAGCAGGACTAGCATAGAGACCCAGTACTTC. Protein sequence: CASSRTSIETQYF.

The chain has TRBV4-1 and TRBJ1-4; D is uncertain. The V end lost 1 base, the J end lost 0 bases, and 9 bases lay between the germline ends. Germline loops: CDR1 MGHRA, CDR2 YSYEKL. The length of the CDR3 is 16 residues. CDR3 DNA sequence: TGCGCCAGCAGCCAAGCCGACATTGCAACTAATGAAAAACTGTTTTTT. This sequence encodes CASSQADIATNEKLFF.

The chain recombines TRBV6-6 with TRBJ1-1; D ambiguous. Looked up from germline, CDR1 is MNHNY and CDR2 is SVGAGI (reference sequence). The V and J ends lost 4 bases and 0 bases respectively, with 15 bases between them. The CDR3 spans 16 residues. The CDR3: CASSFNQIVMNTEAFF. DNA for the CDR3: TGTGCCAGCAGTTTTAACCAGATAGTCATGAACACTGAAGCTTTCTTT.

DNA of the CDR3: TGCGCCAGCAGCACCGGGTACAATGAGCAGTTCTTC. Its protein is CASSTGYNEQFF. This sequence joins TRBV5-1 and TRBJ2-1; D remains unclear. Trimming took 4 bases from V and 4 from J, leaving 6 bases between them. The CDR3 contains 12 residues. The germline gives CDR1 SGHRS, CDR2 YFSETQ.

The chain combines TRBV10-1 with TRBJ1-1; no reliable D call. The CDR3 totals 13 residues. V gave up 11 bases and J gave up 1 base, with 14 bases separating them. CDR1 is WNHNN and CDR2 is SYGVQD in the germline V gene (reference sequence). DNA of the CDR3: TGCGCCGGCCTCGACGGACCGAACACTGAAGCTTTCTTT. It translates to CAGLDGPNTEAFF.

The rearrangement links TRBV6-6 to TRBJ1-6, with a weak D call TRBD1 (5 bases). With 0 bases removed from V and 9 bases from J, the gap between germline ends came to 6 bases. Germline CDR1 reads MNHNY; CDR2 reads SVGAGI (reference sequence). The CDR3 is 13 residues long. Written as DNA, the CDR3 is TGTGCCAGCAGTTACTCTCAGGGTTCACCCCTCCACTTT. Translated: CASSYSQGSPLHF.

The chain uses TRBV29-1 and TRBJ1-1; D uncertain. With 8 bases removed from V and 2 bases from J, the gap between germline ends came to 12 bases. Germline values: CDR1 SQVTM, CDR2 ANQGSEA. This CDR3 has 12 amino acids. Written as DNA, the CDR3 is TGCAGCCTTCCGATAGGTAACACTGAAGCTTTCTTT. Translated: CSLPIGNTEAFF.

This clone was detected only once. V is TRBV6-5 and J is TRBJ2-7; unclear D gene. Deletions cut 2 bases from V and 10 bases from J, with 9 bases between. Germline CDR1 and CDR2: MNHEY and SVGAGI. The CDR3 sequence is 11 residues long. CDR3 sequence (DNA): TGTGCCAGCAGTTACGGGCCCACCCAGTACTTC. It is translated as CASSYGPTQYF.

The chain carries TRBV4-1 and TRBJ2-3, with 11 bases identical to TRBD2. With 8 bases clipped from V and 5 bases from J, the junction kept 6 bases outside the gene matches. This CDR3 has 14 amino acids. Per germline, CDR1 MGHRA and CDR2 YSYEKL. The CDR3 sequence is CASRLAGSVDTQYF. CDR3 DNA: TGCGCCAGCCGACTAGCGGGGTCTGTAGATACGCAGTATTTT.